Presented here are 27 T cell receptor beta chains from one specimen sequenced in a study of blood T cell repertoires in COVID-19. Clones were sequenced by immunoSEQ multiplex PCR, and TCRdb holds only the in-frame ones, with some missing. The sample consists of 150,000 to 200,000 clones, 75% to 90% of them appearing once. Sequenced: peripheral blood. The receptors were sampled from a human donor in a cohort sampled during active COVID-19.

V gene TRBV7-9 combines with J gene TRBJ2-5; maybe TRBD2 (5 bases). The germline V gene encodes CDR1 SEHNR and CDR2 FQNEAQ (reference sequence). V lost 2 bases and J lost 0, with 13 bases in between. The CDR3 runs 16 residues. Here the CDR3 reads CASSLSSGSYQETQYF. The CDR3 region has the DNA TGTGCCAGCAGCTTAAGCTCGGGGAGCTACCAAGAGACCCAGTACTTC.

The gene calls are TRBV15 and TRBJ2-4, with no clear D. The CDR3 extends over 14 amino acids. The germline gives CDR1 LNHNV, CDR2 YYDKDF (reference sequence). The V end was cut by 1 base, the J end by 8 bases, with 12 bases between. The CDR3 nucleotides are TGTGCCACCAGCAGAGGTAATGAGGTAGACATTCAGTACTTC. Residues: CATSRGNEVDIQYF.

This clone was seen ten or more times. The chain is built from TRBV5-4 and TRBJ2-7; TRBD1 matches 7 bases. This CDR3 region has 16 residues. V shed 1 base, J shed 0 bases, and the junction held 7 bases outside the gene matches. Germline assignment: CDR1 SGHNT and CDR2 YYREEE (reference sequence). The CDR3 sequence: CASSLLGGSSSYEQYF. As DNA, the CDR3 is TGTGCCAGCAGCTTGTTAGGGGGCTCCAGCTCCTACGAGCAGTACTTC.

This clone was detected once. The V and J genes are TRBV24-1 and TRBJ1-1; no clear D gene. From germline, CDR1 is KGHDR and CDR2 SFDVKD. V was trimmed by 4 bases and J by 1 base, leaving 12 bases between them. The CDR3 spans 15 residues. The CDR3 DNA follows: TGTGCCACCAGTGAACCTGGTGGAGGGAACACTGAAGCTTTCTTT. Protein sequence: CATSEPGGGNTEAFF.

This rearrangement joins TRBV11-2 to TRBJ1-4; D gene uncertain. The germline CDR1 and CDR2 sequences are SGHAT and FQNNGV. The CDR3 consists of 16 residues. The V end was cut by 5 bases, the J end by 5 bases, with 18 bases between. This CDR3 reads CASSRGAGNKNEKLFF. CDR3 coding DNA: TGTGCCAGCAGCAGAGGAGCGGGGAACAAGAATGAAAAACTGTTTTTT.

Notes on this clone: A much larger clone differs by one base, so this may be a read error. This chain joins TRBV11-2 and TRBJ1-2, with TRBD1 matching over 7 bases. The trim removed 4 bases at V and 3 bases at J, leaving 2 bases unmatched. Germline CDR1 is SGHAT and CDR2 is FQNNGV. The CDR3 totals 13 residues. CDR3 sequence: CASSSGTDYGYTF. CDR3 DNA: TGTGCCAGCAGCTCCGGGACAGACTATGGCTACACCTTC. Full variable domain (remainder filled in from reference TRBV11-2 and TRBJ1-2): EAGVAQSPRYKIIEKRQSVAFWCNPISGHATLYWYQQILGQGPKLLIQFQNNGVVDDSQLPKDRFSAERLKGVDSTLKIQPAKLEDSAVYLCASSSGTDYGYTFGSGTRLTVV.

This clone has only one observation. This chain uses TRBV25-1 with TRBJ2-7; D might be TRBD2 (5 bases). CDR3 size: 16 residues. Germline V lookup: CDR1 MGHDK, CDR2 SYGVNS. V lost 6 bases, J lost 0 bases, and 18 bases lay in between. In DNA, the CDR3 is TGTGCCAGCAGCACCAGTGTGGCAAGCGGCTCCTACGAGCAGTACTTC. Translating it yields CASSTSVASGSYEQYF.

The count of this clone is one. This chain uses TRBV5-6 with TRBJ1-5, with D uncertain. CDR3 length: 14 residues. With 2 bases removed from V and 0 bases from J, the gap between germline ends came to 6 bases. In germline, CDR1 is SGHDT, CDR2 YYEEEE. The CDR3, as DNA: TGTGCCAGCAGCTTCGGGGATAGCAATCAGCCCCAGCATTTT. Its translation is CASSFGDSNQPQHF.

The V call is TRBV4-3, the J call TRBJ2-2; D gene uncertain. The V end was cut by 0 bases, the J end by 5 bases, with 13 bases between. The CDR3 runs to 16 residues. Germline CDR1 reads LGHNA; CDR2 reads YSLEER. This chain's CDR3 is CASSQEANMRTGELFF. Here the CDR3 DNA reads TGCGCCAGCAGCCAAGAGGCAAACATGAGGACCGGGGAGCTGTTTTTT.

This clone was recorded a few times. The rearrangement links TRBV13 to TRBJ1-6; maybe TRBD1 (6 bases). There are 15 residues in the CDR3. CDR1 is PRHDT and CDR2 is FYEKMQ in the germline V gene (reference sequence). Deletions cut 4 bases from V and 9 bases from J, with 16 bases between. The CDR3 bases are TGTGCCAGCAGCTCCCAGACGGGACAACTTTCACCCCTCCACTTT. Translated: CASSSQTGQLSPLHF.

This clone has a handful of counts. The chain combines TRBV24-1 with TRBJ1-5; D is possibly TRBD1 (5 bases). The germline CDR1 and CDR2 sequences are KGHDR and SFDVKD. Trimming cost V 3 bases and J 4 bases, with 6 bases left between them. The CDR3 totals 13 residues. CDR3 nucleotide sequence: TGTGCCACCAGTGATGGGGGGAATCAGCCCCAGCATTTT. Its protein product is CATSDGGNQPQHF.

V is TRBV5-6 and J is TRBJ2-7; the D is unclear. CDR1 and CDR2 from the germline V gene are SGHDT and YYEEEE. The CDR3 is made up of 15 amino acids. Trimming took off 3 bases at V and 2 bases at J, with 15 bases between the two ends. The CDR3 nucleotides are TGTGCCAGCAGCTCGATTACTCGTTCTGCCTACGAGCAGTACTTC. Amino acids: CASSSITRSAYEQYF.

The V and J genes are TRBV4-3 and TRBJ1-2; maybe TRBD1 (5 bases). Germline CDR1 and CDR2: LGHNA and YSLEER. The CDR3 length is 16 residues. V lost 1 base to trimming and J lost 4 bases, with 16 bases between them. This CDR3 reads CASSQVGGDSVYGYTF. In DNA, the CDR3 is TGCGCCAGCAGCCAAGTGGGGGGAGACAGCGTCTATGGCTACACCTTC.

The genes are TRBV7-3 and TRBJ2-1; 11 bases align to TRBD1. This CDR3 has 19 residues. Germline CDR1 is SGHTA and CDR2 is FQGTGA. The junction had 19 bases not matched to a gene; V was cut back by 5 bases and J by 7 bases. DNA of the CDR3: TGTGCCAGCAGCAGACTAGGACAGGGGGCTAGCGGGACTCTAAATGAGCAGTTCTTC. As protein: CASSRLGQGASGTLNEQFF.

In this sample, this clone turned up once. The chain recombines TRBV6-5 with TRBJ1-4; D is possibly TRBD1 (5 bases). The V end was cut by 0 bases, the J end by 8 bases, with 16 bases between. The CDR3 is 16 residues long. Germline-derived CDR1 and CDR2 are MNHEY and SVGAGI. Here the CDR3 reads CASSYSWQGRKEKLFF. In DNA, the CDR3 is TGTGCCAGCAGTTACTCCTGGCAGGGTCGAAAGGAAAAACTGTTTTTT.

The V and J genes are TRBV7-9 and TRBJ1-2; D uncertain. This CDR3 is 13 amino acids long. V lost 3 bases and J 2 bases, leaving 7 bases between the germline ends. Germline V gene data show CDR1 as SEHNR and CDR2 as FQNEAQ (reference sequence). The CDR3 reads CASSFVQNYGYTF. The CDR3 DNA sequence: TGTGCCAGCAGCTTTGTACAGAACTATGGCTACACCTTC. Based on the CDR3 plus reference TRBV7-9 and TRBJ1-2, the full variable domain is DTGVSQNPRHKITKRGQNVTFRCDPISEHNRLYWYRQTLGQGPEFLTYFQNEAQLEKSRLLSDRFSAERPKGSFSTLEIQRTEQGDSAMYLCASSFVQNYGYTFGSGTRLTVV.

The CDR3 DNA is TGTGCCAGGGAGACTAGCGGGAGGACTCACAATGAGCAGTTCTTC. Its translation: CARETSGRTHNEQFF. This sequence joins TRBV19 and TRBJ2-1; TRBD2 matches at 13 bases. Losses at the gene ends were 9 bases for V and 5 bases for J; bases not matched to a gene: 7. The CDR3 consists of 15 residues. From germline, CDR1 is LNHDA and CDR2 SQIVND (reference sequence). Full variable domain (remainder filled in from reference TRBV19 and TRBJ2-1): DGGITQSPKYLFRKEGQNVTLSCEQNLNHDAMYWYRQDPGQGLRLIYYSQIVNDFQKGDIAEGYSVSREKKESFPLTVTSAQKNPTAFYLCARETSGRTHNEQFFGPGTRLTVL.

The gene calls are TRBV19 and TRBJ2-2; D is undetermined. CDR3 length: 14 residues. Trimming cost V 3 bases and J 0 bases, with 5 bases left between them. Germline values: CDR1 LNHDA, CDR2 SQIVND (reference sequence). The CDR3: CASSIQANTGELFF. CDR3 DNA sequence: TGTGCCAGTAGTATTCAGGCGAACACCGGGGAGCTGTTTTTT.

This clone was seen repeatedly, ten times or more. The V and J genes are TRBV6-5 and TRBJ1-4, with D possibly being TRBD1 (6 bases). This CDR3 region has 15 residues. Trimming took off 5 bases at V and 5 bases at J, with 15 bases between the two ends. CDR1 MNHEY and CDR2 SVGAGI come from the germline V gene. CDR3 sequence reads: CASSPWGGANEKLFF. The CDR3 bases are TGTGCCAGCAGTCCCTGGGGGGGGGCGAATGAAAAACTGTTTTTT.

The V and J genes are TRBV24-1 and TRBJ2-2; D perhaps matches TRBD2 (6 bases). The CDR3 loop spans 16 amino acids. Germline CDR1 and CDR2: KGHDR and SFDVKD. Trimming cost V 1 base and J 0 bases, with 8 bases left between them. The CDR3 sequence: CATSDFGGTNTGELFF. The CDR3 coding sequence is TGTGCCACCAGTGATTTTGGGGGGACGAACACCGGGGAGCTGTTTTTT.

The chain joins TRBV4-1 to TRBJ2-7, with 7 bases matching TRBD2. The germline CDR1 and CDR2 sequences are MGHRA and YSYEKL. The CDR3 is made up of 16 amino acids. V dropped 0 bases and J dropped 4; count of bases not matched to a gene: 9. In DNA, the CDR3 is TGCGCCAGCAGCCAAGAAGTCTGGACTAGTCGGTACGAGCAGTACTTC. Encoded protein: CASSQEVWTSRYEQYF.

The table lists this clone with a count of one. The CDR3 DNA sequence: TGTGCCAGCGGCAGAGGGACAGGGGGCGGTCAGCCCCAGCATTTT. Residues: CASGRGTGGGQPQHF. This sequence joins TRBV7-9 and TRBJ1-5; 12 bases are shared with TRBD1. Germline V gene lookup returns CDR1 SEHNR and CDR2 FQNEAQ (reference sequence). The length of the CDR3 is 15 residues. Losses at the gene ends were 8 bases for V and 6 bases for J; bases not matched to a gene: 8.

The chain carries TRBV12-3 or TRBV12-4 and TRBJ2-1; D remains ambiguous. V lost 3 bases, J lost 0 bases, and 3 bases lay in between. This CDR3 contains 13 residues. CDR3 amino acids: CASSLRSYNEQFF. The CDR3 coding sequence is TGTGCCAGCAGTTTGCGCTCCTACAATGAGCAGTTCTTC.

The rearrangement joins TRBV5-5 to TRBJ2-5; TRBD1 matches at 8 bases. Germline CDR1 reads SGHKS; CDR2 reads YYEKEE (reference sequence). J was trimmed by 4 bases and V by 3 bases; bases with no gene match: 5. CDR3 length: 14 amino acids. CDR3: CASSSRGLLETQYF. CDR3 DNA sequence: TGTGCCAGCAGCTCCAGGGGGCTTCTAGAGACCCAGTACTTC.

The genes are TRBV7-9 and TRBJ2-7; D is perhaps TRBD1 (5 bases). Germline-derived CDR1 and CDR2 are SEHNR and FQNEAQ (reference sequence). Between the trimmed V and J ends, which lost 5 bases and 2 bases, there was a span of 16 bases. The length of the CDR3 is 15 residues. The CDR3 sequence: CASSGPKGAPYEQYF. Here the CDR3 DNA reads TGTGCCAGCAGCGGTCCCAAAGGGGCCCCCTACGAGCAGTACTTC. The variable domain in full, with the rest retrieved from reference TRBV7-9 and TRBJ2-7, is DTGVSQNPRHKITKRGQNVTFRCDPISEHNRLYWYRQTLGQGPEFLTYFQNEAQLEKSRLLSDRFSAERPKGSFSTLEIQRTEQGDSAMYLCASSGPKGAPYEQYFGPGTRLTVT.

This sequence joins TRBV18 and TRBJ1-5; weak D call: TRBD1 (5 bases). Trimming shortened V by 3 bases and J by 6 bases, and 12 bases separated the two germline ends. This CDR3 is 14 amino acids long. Germline lookup yields CDR1 KGHSH and CDR2 LQKENI. CDR3 DNA: TGTGCCAGCTCACCGACCCACCAGGGTCAGCCCCAGCATTTT. Its protein is CASSPTHQGQPQHF.

CDR3 sequence: CATGTGGTTGYGYTF. Here the CDR3 DNA reads TGTGCCACGGGGACAGGGGGAACTACGGGCTATGGCTACACCTTC. The gene calls are TRBV30 and TRBJ1-2; the match to TRBD1 covers 11 bases. Germline lookup yields CDR1 GTSNPN and CDR2 SVGIG (reference sequence). The CDR3 totals 15 residues. V lost 8 bases to trimming and J lost 4 bases; unmatched junction nucleotides: 12.